Listed below are T cell receptor beta chains from one sample, sequenced in a study of T cells after yellow fever vaccination. TCRdb ran MiXCR on the 5' RACE reads and lists one entry per CDR3 protein. The profile shows under 200,000 distinct CDR3 sequences, under 7.5% of them singletons. The sample here was CD4+ T cells sorted from PBMCs, taken 4 to 5 days after the first yellow fever vaccination. The source is a man younger than 30 who received the YFV17D yellow fever vaccine. The CDR3 runs from the conserved cysteine through the conserved F or W. A D gene is named only where the DNA matches it firmly. Clone size is not always given. Where it is, it says once, few, many or a class for expanded clones.

TGTGCCAGCAGCCTAAGCGGGGGACGCTCCTACAATGAGCAGTTCTTC	CASSLSGGRSYNEQFF	TRBD2	TRBV9	TRBJ2-1	many
TGTGCCAGCAAAGACTCAGGGAACACTGAAGCTTTCTTT	CASKDSGNTEAFF	.	TRBV27	TRBJ1-1	many
TGTGCCAGCAGCCAAGGAAGCGGGGGGGCTTGGGAGCAGTACTTC	CASSQGSGGAWEQYF	TRBD2	TRBV4-2	TRBJ2-7	many
TGCAGCGTTGACAGCCAGAACACTGAAGCTTTCTTT	CSVDSQNTEAFF	.	TRBV29-1	TRBJ1-1	many
TGTGCCAGCAGCCCCCGGACTAGCGGGGGGCAAGAGACCCAGTACTTC	CASSPRTSGGQETQYF	TRBD2	TRBV7-8	TRBJ2-5	.
TGTGCCAGCAGCTTTGCGAGATCAGATACGCAGTATTTT	CASSFARSDTQYF	.	TRBV7-2	TRBJ2-3	many
TGTGCCAGCAGCCAAGGGGATGCGGAGAATTCACCCCTCCACTTT	CASSQGDAENSPLHF	.	TRBV4-2	TRBJ1-6	.
TGTGCCAGCTCACCAAATCTTGCTAACTATGGCTACACCTTC	CASSPNLANYGYTF	.	TRBV18	TRBJ1-2	.
TGTGCCAGCAGCTTGGGGGCTAGAGCTGAGCAGTTCTTC	CASSLGARAEQFF	.	TRBV5-6	TRBJ2-1	few
TGTGCCAGCATGGACACGCGGAACACTGAAGCTTTCTTT	CASMDTRNTEAFF	.	TRBV6-2/TRBV6-3	TRBJ1-1	many
TGTGCCAGCAGGGGGGGCAGACCCAACCTCTATGGCTACACCTTC	CASRGGRPNLYGYTF	.	TRBV7-2	TRBJ1-2	few
TGTGCCAGCAGCGACGGACCCCCGACCTCTGGAAACACCATATATTTT	CASSDGPPTSGNTIYF	.	TRBV7-2	TRBJ1-3	.
TGTGCCACCGGACAGGGGGAAAATCAGCCCCAGCATTTT	CATGQGENQPQHF	TRBD1	TRBV24-1	TRBJ1-5	many
TGCGCCAGCGGCCAGCGGGGGGGAGAGACCCAGTACTTC	CASGQRGGETQYF	TRBD2	TRBV4-3	TRBJ2-5	many
TGTGCCAGCAGTGCGGGGGGCGGTAGAAACACCTTC	CASSAGGGRNTF	.	TRBV6-1	TRBJ1-2	many
TGTGCCTGGAGTACAGATACAGGGCTCAATCAGCCCCAGCATTTT	CAWSTDTGLNQPQHF	.	TRBV30	TRBJ1-5	many
TGTGCCAGCACGGCGACAGACTCCTATAATTCACCCCTCCACTTT	CASTATDSYNSPLHF	.	TRBV6-5	TRBJ1-6	.
TGCGCCAGCACGGGGACTAGCGGGGCCTCCTACGAGCAGTACTTC	CASTGTSGASYEQYF	TRBD2	TRBV5-1	TRBJ2-7	many
TGTGCCAGCAGTTCGGGGGCCATCTATGGCTACACCTTC	CASSSGAIYGYTF	.	TRBV6-2/TRBV6-3	TRBJ1-2	.
TGCGCCAGCAGCTTGGAAGGCACAGATACGCAGTATTTT	CASSLEGTDTQYF	.	TRBV5-1	TRBJ2-3	medium-sized
TGTGCCAGCAGCCCACGGACAGGCAATGAGCAGTTCTTC	CASSPRTGNEQFF	TRBD1	TRBV3-1	TRBJ2-1	many
TGTGCCAGCAGCCGTGCCTGGGGGAGAGATACGCAGTATTTT	CASSRAWGRDTQYF	.	TRBV6-4	TRBJ2-3	many
TGTGCCATCAGAAGAGCGGGGGGGACAGATACGCAGTATTTT	CAIRRAGGTDTQYF	TRBD2	TRBV10-3	TRBJ2-3	many
TGTGCCAGCAGCCAAGATCCGGTGAACACTGAAGCTTTCTTT	CASSQDPVNTEAFF	.	TRBV4-2	TRBJ1-1	few
TGCAGTGCTAGGGCCGGGGGCACAGATACGCAGTATTTT	CSARAGGTDTQYF	.	TRBV20-1	TRBJ2-3	many
TGTGCCAGCAGCTTAGTTGGGGGGGCGAGTGTCACTGAAGCTTTCTTT	CASSLVGGASVTEAFF	.	TRBV7-2	TRBJ1-1	.
TGTGCCAGCAGTTTTTTGGGGCAGCCCCAGCATTTT	CASSFLGQPQHF	.	TRBV12-3/TRBV12-4	TRBJ1-5	many
TGTGCCAGCAGTTACTCTCGAAGGAGAGAGACCCAGTACTTC	CASSYSRRRETQYF	.	TRBV6-5	TRBJ2-5	few
TGCAGTGCTAGGAAGAATGAGCAGTTCTTC	CSARKNEQFF	.	TRBV20-1	TRBJ2-1	many
TGTGCCAGCAGTAACGCAGGGAAAGCTTTCTTT	CASSNAGKAFF	.	TRBV28	TRBJ1-1	many
TGTGCCAGCAGCCTAGGCAGGGGACAGGGAACCTACGAGCAGTACTTC	CASSLGRGQGTYEQYF	TRBD1	TRBV11-2	TRBJ2-7	few
TGTGCCAGCAGCCAACAGGGGACCTCCCTCGTTGCAACTAATGAAAAACTGTTTTTT	CASSQQGTSLVATNEKLFF	TRBD1	TRBV7-8	TRBJ1-4	few
TGTGCCAGCGAAACCACAGGGATGAACACTGAAGCTTTCTTT	CASETTGMNTEAFF	.	TRBV19	TRBJ1-1	many
TGTGCCAGCAGAGATGGGCCTCAAGAGACCCAGTACTTC	CASRDGPQETQYF	.	TRBV3-1	TRBJ2-5	many
TGTGCCACCAGCAGGGATAACAATGAGCAGTTCTTC	CATSRDNNEQFF	.	TRBV15	TRBJ2-1	few
TGTGCCAGCAGTTATTGGGGCGGGTCTAACATTCAGTACTTC	CASSYWGGSNIQYF	.	TRBV6-2/TRBV6-3	TRBJ2-4	few
TGCAGTGCTAGGATTGGGCGGGCTGGGGAAAAACTGTTTTTT	CSARIGRAGEKLFF	.	TRBV20-1	TRBJ1-4	.